This TCR beta chain came from a study of CD8 T cells in ankylosing spondylitis. General study findings and limits: Reportedly, significant enrichment of disease-linked clones occurred in matched ankylosing spondylitis synovial fluid. There was a TCR beta motif, made of several highly homologous variants, that appeared characteristic of ankylosing spondylitis blood.

This CDR3 contains 12 residues. The germline gives CDR1 SEHNR, CDR2 FQNEAQ (reference sequence). V was trimmed by 5 bases and J by 5 bases, leaving 9 bases between them. Using its own MiXCR run on the 5' RACE reads, TCRdb lists one record per CDR3 protein. This sample has approximately 220,000 distinct CDR3 sequences, with approximately 20% found just once. This clonotype was observed a handful of times. Its matching antigen is unknown. This chain links TRBV7-9 with TRBJ1-1; D unclear. The sequence came from a male donor with ankylosing spondylitis. Sequencing used blood, either unsorted or a sorted T cell fraction (not recorded which). CDR3 sequence reads: CASSPRGTEAFF. The CDR3 DNA reads as TGTGCCAGCAGCCCCAGAGGGACTGAAGCTTTCTTT.